Listed below are T cell receptor beta chains from one sample, sequenced in a study of cytomegalovirus exposure and HLA in healthy donors. Produced via immunoSEQ multiplex PCR; TCRdb's table is partial and in-frame only. Of 190,000 or so clones in the sample, roughly 80% were seen once. Sample: PBMCs. These receptors originate from a boy aged 10-17 years in good health and CMV-seronegative. Both conserved end residues are part of each CDR3. Each record gives: J gene, clone size, V gene, CDR3 protein. The size field is filled for only some rows; it gives once, few, many or a size class.

>TRBJ1-2|-|TRBV4-1
CASSQDLSDRYGYTF
>TRBJ2-3|-|TRBV29-1
CSVGVTDTQYF
>TRBJ1-5|-|TRBV5-8
CASSSIDRSDNQPQHF
>TRBJ2-1|-|TRBV6-5
CASSPAGGEYNEQFF
>TRBJ1-1|few|TRBV4-3
CASRLDKANTEAFF
>TRBJ2-1|-|TRBV28
CASTSSGTGRFF
>TRBJ2-2|-|TRBV10-2
CATPVGGRDTGELFF
>TRBJ1-5|-|TRBV5-1
CASSLGTGVGNQPQHF
>TRBJ2-1|-|TRBV6-5
CASSYSRLAGSNEQFF
>TRBJ2-1|-|TRBV27
CASSTGTGSYNEQFF
>TRBJ1-4|-|TRBV5-1
CASSFGGNTNEKLFF
>TRBJ1-2|few|TRBV18
CASSPTRHDYGYTF
>TRBJ1-6|-|TRBV5-8
CASSANDRGSNSPLHF
>TRBJ1-1|-|TRBV2
CASRQLPMNTEAFF
>TRBJ1-1|-|TRBV5-5
CASSFVTEAFF
>TRBJ1-5|-|TRBV6-1
CASSEEQGRPQHF
>TRBJ1-2|-|TRBV4-3
CASSQDGTTNYGYTF
>TRBJ1-2|-|TRBV6-6
CASSYSTGARYTF
>TRBJ1-1|-|TRBV11-2
CATYSGKPNTEAFF
>TRBJ2-5|-|TRBV9
CASSRGQGQETQYF
>TRBJ1-4|-|TRBV4-2
CASSQAGTGGEKLFF
>TRBJ1-2|-|TRBV28
CASSLDRVRGYTF
>TRBJ1-2|once|TRBV5-5
CASSSITIRPANYGYTF
>TRBJ2-7|-|TRBV19
CASRETGAFPEQYF
>TRBJ2-3|-|TRBV5-1
CASSTRGQGADTQYF